The clone carrying this T cell receptor (beta chain) was seen a few times. The antigen is not known. cDNA libraries for TCR alpha and TCR beta, carrying sample barcodes and UMIs, came from 5'RACE with constant-segment primers. From the 5' RACE reads, TCRdb called clonotypes with MiXCR, one entry per CDR3 protein. The sample lists roughly 500,000 distinct CDR3 sequences, about 20% occurring once. The V gene lost 5 bases and the J gene lost 3 bases, with 14 bases spanning the gap. The V gene's germline CDR1 is MNHEY and CDR2 SVGAGI. The CDR3 length is 14 residues. The source of the sample is a study of T-cell memory formation after mild COVID-19. Study-wide results and limits: Whether day 37 second-wave clones are SARS-CoV-2-specific was not confirmed. Pre-infection memory contained some responding clones, which suggested that cross-reactive memory had joined. A balance of CD4 and CD8 characterized clones contracting day 15 to 85, whereas later expanders leaned CD4+.

The chain combines TRBV6-5 with TRBJ2-7; D unclear. Source material: PBMCs or a T cell subset sorted from them (not recorded which). The receptor comes from an adult woman who had mild COVID-19 (a few samples of this study predate the infection). Cell type and time point are not known. The CDR3 is CASSKLRGRYEQYF. For the CDR3, the DNA is TGTGCCAGCAGTAAACTCCGCGGCCGCTACGAGCAGTACTTC.